Sequencing of this TCR beta chain was carried out in a study of T cell responses to AZD1222 COVID-19 vaccine. Study-wide background: Analysis merged second doses at about 4 or about 12 weeks. Study-level findings and limits: Only 5 or 6 AZD1222 recipients were seropositive at baseline.

Trimming at V came to 2 bases and at J to 6 bases, leaving 8 bases not matched to a gene. Germline CDR1 is SGDLS and CDR2 is YYNGEE. The CDR3 is 14 residues long. The sample holds one count of this clone. Its antigen remains unidentified. Profiling relied on immunoSEQ multiplex PCR, and the TCRdb table lists in-frame clones only, not all of them. The data hold about 86,000 clones, with roughly 80% observed a single time. The origin of this receptor is an adult in good health. Sequencing was performed on peripheral blood, taken on day 0 of AZD1222 vaccination. The chain has TRBV9 and TRBJ2-7; 7 bases agree with TRBD2. As DNA, the CDR3 is TGTGCCAGCAGCGTCGGTGGGGCGGGAGTCGAGCAGTACTTC. Its translation: CASSVGGAGVEQYF.